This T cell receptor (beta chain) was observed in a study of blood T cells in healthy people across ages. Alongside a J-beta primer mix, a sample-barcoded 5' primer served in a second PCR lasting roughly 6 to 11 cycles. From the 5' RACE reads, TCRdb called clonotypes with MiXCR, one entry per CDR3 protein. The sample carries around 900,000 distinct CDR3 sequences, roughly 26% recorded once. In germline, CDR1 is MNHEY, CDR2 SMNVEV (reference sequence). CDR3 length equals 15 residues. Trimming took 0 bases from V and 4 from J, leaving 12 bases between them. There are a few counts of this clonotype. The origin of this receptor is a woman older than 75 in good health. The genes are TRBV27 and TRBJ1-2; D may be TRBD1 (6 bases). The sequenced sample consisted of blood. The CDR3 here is CASSLSGASFYGYTF. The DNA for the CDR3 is TGTGCCAGCAGTTTATCGGGGGCCTCCTTCTATGGCTACACCTTC.